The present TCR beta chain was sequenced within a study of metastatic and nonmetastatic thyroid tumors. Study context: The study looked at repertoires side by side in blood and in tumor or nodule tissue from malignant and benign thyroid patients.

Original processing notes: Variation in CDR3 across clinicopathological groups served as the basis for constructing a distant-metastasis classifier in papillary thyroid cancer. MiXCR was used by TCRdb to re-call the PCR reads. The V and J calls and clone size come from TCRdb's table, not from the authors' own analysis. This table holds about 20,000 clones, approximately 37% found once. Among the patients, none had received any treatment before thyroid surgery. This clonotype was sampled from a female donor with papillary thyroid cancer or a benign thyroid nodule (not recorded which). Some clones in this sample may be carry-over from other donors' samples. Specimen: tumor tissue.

The CDR3 DNA reads TGTGCCAGCTCTCCGCCCGGGACTACCTTAAACAACTATGGCTACACCTTC. It yields the protein CASSPPGTTLNNYGYTF. The chain couples TRBV18 to TRBJ1-2; D possibly corresponds to TRBD1 (5 bases). V was clipped by 6 bases and J by 2 bases, with 22 bases between them. The CDR3 runs to 17 residues. CDR1 and CDR2 from the germline V gene are KGHSH and LQKENI. The whole variable domain, remainder taken from reference TRBV18 and TRBJ1-2, is NAGVMQNPRHLVRRRGQEARLRCSPMKGHSHVYWYRQLPEEGLKFMVYLQKENIIDESGMPKERFSAEFPKEGPSILRIQQVVRGDSAAYFCASSPPGTTLNNYGYTFGSGTRLTVV.